This TCR beta chain is from a study of T cell responses to AZD1222 COVID-19 vaccine. The CDR3 length is 15 residues. The germline V gene encodes CDR1 SGHTS and CDR2 YDEGEE. V was trimmed by 3 bases and J by 2 bases, leaving 12 bases between them. Here immunoSEQ multiplex PCR was the method, and the copy in TCRdb shows in-frame clones only, minus some. The table shows about 98,000 clones, with approximately 86% occurring only once. This sequence was found in an adult in good health. J is TRBJ1-5 and V is TRBV5-8, with D tentatively TRBD1 (6 bases). This material consisted of peripheral blood, taken on day 0 of AZD1222 vaccination. The CDR3 reads CASSSGQRGNQPQHF. The CDR3 DNA reads as TGTGCCAGCAGCTCCGGACAGCGGGGCAATCAGCCCCAGCATTTT.